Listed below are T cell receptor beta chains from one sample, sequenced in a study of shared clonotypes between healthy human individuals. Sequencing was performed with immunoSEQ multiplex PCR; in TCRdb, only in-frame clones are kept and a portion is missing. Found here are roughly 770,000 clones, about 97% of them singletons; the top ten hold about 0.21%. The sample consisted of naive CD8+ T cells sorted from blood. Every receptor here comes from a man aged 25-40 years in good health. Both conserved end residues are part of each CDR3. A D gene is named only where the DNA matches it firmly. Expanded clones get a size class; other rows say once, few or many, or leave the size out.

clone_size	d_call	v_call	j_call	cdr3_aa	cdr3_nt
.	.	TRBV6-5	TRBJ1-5	CASSTSGPNQPQHF	TGTGCCAGCAGTACCTCAGGGCCCAATCAGCCCCAGCATTTT
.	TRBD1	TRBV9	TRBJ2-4	CASSGNRDRGPHIQYF	TGTGCCAGCAGCGGAAACCGGGACAGGGGACCACACATTCAGTACTTC
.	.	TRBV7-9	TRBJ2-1	CASSYVEGGGEQFF	TGTGCCAGCAGCTACGTGGAGGGTGGGGGTGAGCAGTTCTTC
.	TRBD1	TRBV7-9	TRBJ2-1	CASSSQPTGGEDNEQFF	TGTGCCAGCAGCAGCCAACCAACAGGGGGCGAGGATAATGAGCAGTTCTTC
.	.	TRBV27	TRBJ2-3	CASSPSWGDRTDTQYF	TGTGCCAGCAGTCCGTCGTGGGGAGATAGGACAGATACGCAGTATTTT
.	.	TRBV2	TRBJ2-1	CASSPGTAPRDEQFF	TGTGCCAGCAGTCCCGGGACCGCCCCTCGGGATGAGCAGTTCTTC
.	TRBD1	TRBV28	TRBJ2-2	CASSWDSGTGGTGELFF	TGTGCCAGCAGTTGGGACTCCGGGACAGGGGGTACCGGGGAGCTGTTTTTT
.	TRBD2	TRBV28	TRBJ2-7	CASSPLLAGRDYEQYF	TGTGCCAGCAGCCCCCTGTTAGCGGGTAGGGACTACGAGCAGTACTTC
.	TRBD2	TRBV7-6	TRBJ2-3	CASRLTSGRTDTQYF	TGTGCCAGCAGACTCACTAGCGGGAGAACGGATACGCAGTATTTT
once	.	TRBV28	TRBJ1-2	CASNWESLGYTF	TGTGCCAGCAATTGGGAGAGTCTCGGCTACACCTTC
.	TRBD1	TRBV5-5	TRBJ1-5	CASSPETGYSNQPQHF	TGTGCCAGCAGCCCAGAGACAGGGTATAGCAATCAGCCCCAGCATTTT
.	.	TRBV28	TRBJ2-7	CATLGRGVYEQYF	TGTGCCACCCTAGGGAGGGGGGTTTACGAGCAGTACTTC
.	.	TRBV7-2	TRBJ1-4	CASSSLVGIPEELFF	TGTGCCAGCAGCTCACTGGTAGGGATCCCCGAAGAACTGTTTTTT
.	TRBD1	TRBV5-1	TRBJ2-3	CASSLDGTVVDTQYF	TGCGCCAGCAGCTTGGACGGGACAGTGGTGGATACGCAGTATTTT
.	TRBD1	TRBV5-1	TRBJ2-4	CASSSYETGFTKNIQYF	TGCGCCAGCAGCTCATACGAGACAGGGTTTACCAAAAACATTCAGTACTTC
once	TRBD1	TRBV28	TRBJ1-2	CASSLRQGGDGYTF	TGTGCCAGCAGTTTAAGACAGGGTGGCGATGGCTACACCTTC
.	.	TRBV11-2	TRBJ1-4	CASSFSTSANEKLFF	TGTGCCAGCAGCTTTTCCACCAGTGCTAATGAAAAACTGTTTTTT
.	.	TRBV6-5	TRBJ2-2	CASKYGWNTGELFF	TGTGCCAGCAAATACGGGTGGAACACCGGGGAGCTGTTTTTT
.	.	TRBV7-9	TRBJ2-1	CASSLVRVGNEQFF	TGTGCCAGCAGCTTGGTGAGGGTGGGGAATGAGCAGTTCTTC
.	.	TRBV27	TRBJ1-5	CASSEGTGGNQPQHF	TGTGCCAGCAGTGAGGGAACTGGGGGCAATCAGCCCCAGCATTTT
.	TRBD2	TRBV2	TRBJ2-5	CASGGGREGVRETQYF	TGTGCCAGCGGAGGGGGACGGGAGGGCGTTCGGGAGACCCAGTACTTC
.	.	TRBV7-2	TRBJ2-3	CASSLRGSTDTQYF	TGTGCCAGCAGCTTACGGGGGAGCACAGATACGCAGTATTTT
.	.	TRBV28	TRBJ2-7	CASSPLWDFAEQYF	TGTGCCAGCAGTCCTCTTTGGGACTTTGCCGAGCAGTACTTC
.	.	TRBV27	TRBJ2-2	CASSVSETGELFF	TGTGCCAGCAGTGTTTCGGAGACCGGGGAGCTGTTTTTT
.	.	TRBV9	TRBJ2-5	CASSVGGGRETQYF	TGTGCCAGCAGCGTAGGGGGGGGCCGTGAGACCCAGTACTTC
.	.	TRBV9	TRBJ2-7	CASSPRAASYEQYF	TGTGCCAGCAGCCCCCGGGCGGCCTCCTACGAGCAGTACTTC
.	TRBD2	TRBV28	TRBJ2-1	CASRFSLSGTHNEQFF	TGTGCCAGCAGATTCTCCCTTAGCGGGACCCACAATGAGCAGTTCTTC
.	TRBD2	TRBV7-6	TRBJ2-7	CASSLRLADGYEQYF	TGTGCCAGCAGCTTAAGGCTAGCGGACGGGTACGAGCAGTACTTC
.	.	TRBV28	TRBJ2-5	CASKPQGWETQYF	TGTGCCAGCAAGCCTCAAGGGTGGGAGACCCAGTACTTC
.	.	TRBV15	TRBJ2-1	CATSRDGGAAYNEQFF	TGTGCCACCAGCAGAGATGGCGGGGCCGCATACAATGAGCAGTTCTTC
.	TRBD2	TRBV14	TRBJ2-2	CASSKGLAGGMNTGELFF	TGTGCCAGCAGCAAGGGACTAGCGGGAGGGATGAACACCGGGGAGCTGTTTTTT
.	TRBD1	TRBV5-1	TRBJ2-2	CASSLGPFNRDRNTGELFF	TGCGCCAGCAGCTTGGGGCCCTTTAACCGGGACAGGAACACCGGGGAGCTGTTTTTT
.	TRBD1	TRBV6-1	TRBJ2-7	CASRAGTGFSYEQYF	TGTGCCAGCAGAGCCGGGACAGGATTCTCCTACGAGCAGTACTTC
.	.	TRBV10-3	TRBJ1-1	CAISVPGPSGTEAFF	TGTGCCATCAGTGTTCCGGGACCCTCCGGCACTGAAGCTTTCTTT
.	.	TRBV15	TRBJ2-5	CATSRRGFRETQYF	TGTGCCACCAGCAGGCGGGGTTTTCGGGAGACCCAGTACTTC
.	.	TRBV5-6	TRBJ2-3	CASSLDPSTDTQYF	TGTGCCAGCAGCTTGGATCCCAGCACAGATACGCAGTATTTT
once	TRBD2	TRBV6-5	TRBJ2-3	CASSTLAGVYTQYF	TGTGCCAGCAGCACACTAGCGGGAGTGTACACGCAGTATTTT
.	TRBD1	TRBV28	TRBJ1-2	CASSARDRHYYGYTF	TGTGCCAGCAGTGCTAGGGACAGGCACTACTATGGCTACACCTTC
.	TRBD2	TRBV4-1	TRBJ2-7	CASSPLAGQYPYSYEQYF	TGCGCCAGCAGCCCGCTAGCGGGGCAATACCCCTACTCCTACGAGCAGTACTTC
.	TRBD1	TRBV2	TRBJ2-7	CASREGTGAVYEQYF	TGTGCCAGCAGGGAGGGGACAGGGGCGGTCTACGAGCAGTACTTC
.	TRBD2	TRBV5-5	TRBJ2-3	CASSLGLAASTDTQYF	TGTGCCAGCAGCTTGGGACTAGCGGCTAGCACAGATACGCAGTATTTT
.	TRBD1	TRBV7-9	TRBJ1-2	CASSFTGQGPEGYTF	TGTGCCAGCAGCTTTACGGGACAGGGGCCAGAAGGCTACACCTTC
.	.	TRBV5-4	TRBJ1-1	CASSGDTGVNTEAFF	TGTGCCAGCAGCGGGGATACAGGAGTGAACACTGAAGCTTTCTTT
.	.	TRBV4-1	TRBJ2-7	CASSQMTEPYEQYF	TGCGCCAGCAGCCAAATGACGGAACCCTACGAGCAGTACTTC
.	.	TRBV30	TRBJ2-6	CAWSEGSGANVLTF	TGTGCCTGGAGTGAGGGCTCTGGGGCCAACGTCCTGACTTTC
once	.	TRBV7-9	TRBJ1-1	CASSFQRGSNTEAFF	TGTGCCAGCAGCTTCCAACGAGGGAGTAACACTGAAGCTTTCTTT
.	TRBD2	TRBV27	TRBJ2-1	CASSLGTSGRASEQFF	TGTGCCAGCAGTCTCGGGACTAGCGGGAGGGCCAGTGAGCAGTTCTTC
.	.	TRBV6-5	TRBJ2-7	CASSSFKGYEQYF	TGTGCCAGCAGTTCTTTTAAGGGGTACGAGCAGTACTTC
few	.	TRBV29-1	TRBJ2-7	CSVVVTGYEQYF	TGCAGCGTTGTAGTGACCGGATACGAGCAGTACTTC
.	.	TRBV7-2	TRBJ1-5	CASSSSKWGSQEGNQPQHF	TGTGCCAGCAGCTCCTCTAAATGGGGTTCTCAGGAGGGCAATCAGCCCCAGCATTTT
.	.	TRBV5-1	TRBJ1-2	CASSLDRDGYTF	TGCGCCAGCAGCTTGGACAGGGACGGCTACACCTTC
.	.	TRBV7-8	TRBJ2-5	CASNIRRASAETQYF	TGTGCCAGCAACATTCGTCGTGCTAGCGCCGAGACCCAGTACTTC
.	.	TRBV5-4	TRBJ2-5	CASSRDRETQYF	TGTGCCAGCAGCCGGGACCGGGAGACCCAGTACTTC
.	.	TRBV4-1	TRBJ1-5	CASSQGGNYDLEPQHF	TGCGCCAGCAGCCAAGGAGGGAATTACGATCTTGAGCCCCAGCATTTT
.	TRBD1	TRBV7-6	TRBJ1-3	CASSSSGGSGNTIYF	TGTGCCAGCAGCTCCTCAGGGGGATCGGGAAACACCATATATTTT
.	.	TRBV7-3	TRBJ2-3	CASSSTNGGTDTQYF	TGTGCCAGCTCATCGACGAACGGAGGCACAGATACGCAGTATTTT
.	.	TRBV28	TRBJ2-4	CASSFGGVHIQYF	TGTGCCAGCAGTTTCGGAGGGGTGCACATTCAGTACTTC
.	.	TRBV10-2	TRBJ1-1	CASSEGGEAFF	TGCGCCAGCAGTGAGGGAGGAGAAGCTTTCTTT
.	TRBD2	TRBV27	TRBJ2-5	CASSPGREVGTQYF	TGTGCCAGCAGCCCCGGGAGGGAGGTCGGGACCCAGTACTTC
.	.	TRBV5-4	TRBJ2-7	CASSLSAESGNEQYF	TGTGCCAGCAGCTTATCCGCGGAATCGGGGAACGAGCAGTACTTC